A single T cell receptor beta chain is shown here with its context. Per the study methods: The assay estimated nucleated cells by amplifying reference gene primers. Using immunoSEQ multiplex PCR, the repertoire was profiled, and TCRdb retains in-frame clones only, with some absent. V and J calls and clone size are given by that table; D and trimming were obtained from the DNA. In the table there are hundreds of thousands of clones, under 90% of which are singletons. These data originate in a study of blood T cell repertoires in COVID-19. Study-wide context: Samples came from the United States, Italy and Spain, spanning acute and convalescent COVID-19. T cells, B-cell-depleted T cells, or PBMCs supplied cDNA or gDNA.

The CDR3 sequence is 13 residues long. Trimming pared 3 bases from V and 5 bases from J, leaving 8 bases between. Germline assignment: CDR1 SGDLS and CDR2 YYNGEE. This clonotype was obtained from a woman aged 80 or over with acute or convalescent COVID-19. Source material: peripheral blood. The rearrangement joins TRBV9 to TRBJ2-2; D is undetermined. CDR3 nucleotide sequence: TGTGCCAGCAGCGCGGCCGGGACCGGGGAGCTGTTTTTT. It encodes CASSAAGTGELFF.